The source of this T cell receptor beta chain is a study of T-cell reconstitution after alpha-beta-depleted transplantation in children. The TCRbeta library was prepared with unique molecular identifiers. TCRdb re-called the PCR reads with MiXCR, one entry per CDR3 protein. The table includes about 830,000 distinct CDR3 sequences, roughly 16% detected once. The table lists this clonotype with a few counts. Its antigen is not known. The CDR3 spans 17 residues. The germline V gene encodes CDR1 SGHVS and CDR2 FQNEAQ. Trimming at V came to 4 bases and at J to 7 bases, leaving 13 bases not matched to a gene. Study-level results: Surviving thymic progenitors and recipient T cells were the source of high TCRbeta diversity at day 60 in some patients. At one year after transplant, newly produced T cells mostly accounted for T-cell counts and diversity. At around two months after transplant, the alpha-beta T cells were reportedly derived from several hundred expanded clones that came from non-depleted graft cells.

The sample consisted of PBMCs, mostly from graft donor cells, taken 360 days after TCRalphabeta/CD19-depleted stem cell transplant. The chain recombines TRBV7-8 with TRBJ2-1; 10 bases are shared with TRBD2. This receptor was taken from a male patient between 5 and 17 years old who had a stem cell transplant for acute lymphoblastic leukemia, so the T cells may come from the graft donor. This chain's CDR3 is CASSSTLLAGVMNEQFF. CDR3 bases: TGTGCCAGCAGCTCTACTTTGCTAGCGGGAGTAATGAATGAGCAGTTCTTC.